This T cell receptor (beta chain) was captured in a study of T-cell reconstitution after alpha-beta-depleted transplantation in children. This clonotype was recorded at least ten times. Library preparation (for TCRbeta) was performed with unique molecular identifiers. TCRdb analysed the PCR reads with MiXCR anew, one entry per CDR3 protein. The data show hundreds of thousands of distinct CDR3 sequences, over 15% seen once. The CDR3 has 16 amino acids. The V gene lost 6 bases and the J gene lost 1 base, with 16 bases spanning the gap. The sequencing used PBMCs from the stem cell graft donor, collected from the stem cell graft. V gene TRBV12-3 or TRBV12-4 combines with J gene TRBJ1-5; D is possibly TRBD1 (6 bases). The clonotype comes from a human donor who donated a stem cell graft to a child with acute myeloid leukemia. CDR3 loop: CASSPAGAESNQPQHF. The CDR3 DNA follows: TGTGCCAGCAGCCCAGCGGGGGCGGAGAGCAATCAGCCCCAGCATTTT.